Listed below are T cell receptor beta chains from one sample, sequenced in a study of blood T cell repertoires in COVID-19. Clones were read by immunoSEQ multiplex PCR, and TCRdb kept only the in-frame ones, dropping some. The sample has hundreds of thousands of clones, roughly 90% seen once. Sequencing used peripheral blood. The source of these receptors is a woman in her thirties with COVID-19, enrolled during active disease. Each CDR3 is given with its conserved first and last residue. D genes are given only for firm matches. A clone size is listed for some rows: how often the clone was seen (once, few, many), or a class if it is expanded.

V gene: TRBV2; clone size: -; D gene: TRBD2; J gene: TRBJ2-2; CDR3 DNA: TGTGCCAGCAGACTGAGCGGGGGGGCGAGCACCGGGGAGCTGTTTTTT; CDR3 protein: CASRLSGGASTGELFF
V gene: TRBV4-1; clone size: -; D gene: -; J gene: TRBJ1-1; CDR3 DNA: TGCGCCAGCGGTCGGGGGGCGACTGAAGCTTTCTTT; CDR3 protein: CASGRGATEAFF
V gene: TRBV10-3; clone size: -; D gene: -; J gene: TRBJ2-3; CDR3 DNA: TGTGCCATCAGTGATACGGTTGAAAGCACAGATACGCAGTATTTT; CDR3 protein: CAISDTVESTDTQYF
V gene: TRBV6-5; clone size: -; D gene: -; J gene: TRBJ2-1; CDR3 DNA: TGTGCCAGCAGACGCCAGGGGGGCTCGGAGCAGTTCTTC; CDR3 protein: CASRRQGGSEQFF
V gene: TRBV7-2; clone size: -; D gene: TRBD2; J gene: TRBJ2-7; CDR3 DNA: TGTGCCAGCAGCTTAATGGGCGGGGGGGCTCCCGAGCAGTACTTC; CDR3 protein: CASSLMGGGAPEQYF
V gene: TRBV7-6; clone size: once; D gene: -; J gene: TRBJ1-5; CDR3 DNA: TGTGCCAGCAGTCCCCGAGGGGGAGAACAGCCCCAGCATTTT; CDR3 protein: CASSPRGGEQPQHF
V gene: TRBV11-2; clone size: -; D gene: -; J gene: TRBJ1-1; CDR3 DNA: TGTGCCAGCAGGCCTCCGAACAGTGGCACTGAAGCTTTCTTT; CDR3 protein: CASRPPNSGTEAFF
V gene: TRBV10-3; clone size: -; D gene: -; J gene: TRBJ2-7; CDR3 DNA: TGTGCCATCAGTGAGTCTGACGACGGGGTCTCCTACGAGCAGTACTTC; CDR3 protein: CAISESDDGVSYEQYF
V gene: TRBV9; clone size: -; D gene: -; J gene: TRBJ2-5; CDR3 DNA: TGTGCCAGCAGCGTAAACACCAACGTAGAGACCCAGTACTTC; CDR3 protein: CASSVNTNVETQYF
V gene: TRBV30; clone size: -; D gene: TRBD1; J gene: TRBJ2-5; CDR3 DNA: TGTGCCTGGAGTGAGGGACAGGGGGCTTGGGAGACCCAGTACTTC; CDR3 protein: CAWSEGQGAWETQYF
V gene: TRBV7-9; clone size: -; D gene: -; J gene: TRBJ2-7; CDR3 DNA: TGTGCCAGCAGCTTGGGCAGGGGCAACGAGCAGTACTTC; CDR3 protein: CASSLGRGNEQYF
V gene: TRBV28; clone size: -; D gene: TRBD1; J gene: TRBJ1-5; CDR3 DNA: TGTGCCAGTAAAGGACAGGCCGACAATCAGCCCCAGCATTTT; CDR3 protein: CASKGQADNQPQHF
V gene: TRBV5-4; clone size: -; D gene: TRBD1; J gene: TRBJ1-3; CDR3 DNA: TGTGCCAGCAGCTTGGGGACAGGGTATTCCGGAAACACCATATATTTT; CDR3 protein: CASSLGTGYSGNTIYF
V gene: TRBV21-1; clone size: -; D gene: -; J gene: TRBJ2-1; CDR3 DNA: TGTGCCAGCAGCAAAGTCAGACAGGGGATCCTCAATGAGCAGTTCTTC; CDR3 protein: CASSKVRQGILNEQFF
V gene: TRBV10-1; clone size: -; D gene: TRBD2; J gene: TRBJ2-3; CDR3 DNA: TGCGCCAGCAGTGGCGGAGCGGGAGAGAGCACAGATACGCAGTATTTT; CDR3 protein: CASSGGAGESTDTQYF
V gene: TRBV4-3; clone size: -; D gene: -; J gene: TRBJ2-6; CDR3 DNA: TGCGCCAGCAGCCAATGGGGACTTAAAGATAGTGTCAACGTCCTGACTTTC; CDR3 protein: CASSQWGLKDSVNVLTF
V gene: TRBV4-1; clone size: -; D gene: -; J gene: TRBJ2-1; CDR3 DNA: TGCGCCAGCAGCCACCCATTAATAGCGGCTCACAATGAGCAGTTCTTC; CDR3 protein: CASSHPLIAAHNEQFF
V gene: TRBV5-4; clone size: once; D gene: TRBD2; J gene: TRBJ2-4; CDR3 DNA: TGTGCCAGCAGCTTGGGCCACGGGGGGAGTTACATTCAGTACTTC; CDR3 protein: CASSLGHGGSYIQYF
V gene: TRBV19; clone size: -; D gene: TRBD2; J gene: TRBJ2-3; CDR3 DNA: TGTGCCAGTAGTACGGGACTAGCGGGGGGGGTTTATGTTACGCAGTATTTT; CDR3 protein: CASSTGLAGGVYVTQYF
V gene: TRBV7-2; clone size: -; D gene: TRBD2; J gene: TRBJ2-1; CDR3 DNA: TGTGCCAGCAGCTTAGTACTGGCGGGGGGGTCTGAGCAGTTCTTC; CDR3 protein: CASSLVLAGGSEQFF
V gene: TRBV27; clone size: few; D gene: TRBD1; J gene: TRBJ1-5; CDR3 DNA: TGTGCCAGCAGGCTGACAGGGCCGGGGAATCAGCCCCAGCATTTT; CDR3 protein: CASRLTGPGNQPQHF
V gene: TRBV27; clone size: -; D gene: -; J gene: TRBJ2-5; CDR3 DNA: TGTGCCAGCAGTTTATATGGACAGGGAGGGGAGACCCAGTACTTC; CDR3 protein: CASSLYGQGGETQYF
V gene: TRBV10-3; clone size: -; D gene: -; J gene: TRBJ1-2; CDR3 DNA: TGTGCCATCACCAACTCCGGGGTGCCCTATGGCTACACCTTC; CDR3 protein: CAITNSGVPYGYTF
V gene: TRBV28; clone size: few; D gene: -; J gene: TRBJ1-2; CDR3 DNA: TGTGCCAGCAGTTTATTGGGGGCCTATGGCTACACCTTC; CDR3 protein: CASSLLGAYGYTF
V gene: TRBV7-8; clone size: -; D gene: TRBD1; J gene: TRBJ1-5; CDR3 DNA: TGTGCCAGCAGCGCAGTACCGTGGGGACAGGGGCACAATCAGCCCCAGCATTTT; CDR3 protein: CASSAVPWGQGHNQPQHF
V gene: TRBV30; clone size: -; D gene: -; J gene: TRBJ1-6; CDR3 DNA: TGTGCCTGGAGAGAAGGGGGAGTCGGACCCCTCCACTTT; CDR3 protein: CAWREGGVGPLHF
V gene: TRBV9; clone size: -; D gene: -; J gene: TRBJ2-5; CDR3 DNA: TGTGCCAGCAGCACTAGTGCGGGGGCCCGAGAGACCCAGTACTTC; CDR3 protein: CASSTSAGARETQYF
V gene: TRBV5-4; clone size: -; D gene: TRBD1; J gene: TRBJ2-4; CDR3 DNA: TGTGCCAGCACCCAGGGGACAGAAAACATTCAGTACTTC; CDR3 protein: CASTQGTENIQYF
V gene: TRBV6-2/TRBV6-3; clone size: -; D gene: -; J gene: TRBJ1-1; CDR3 DNA: TGTGCCAGCAGTTACATCCGAGGGGGAACTGAAGCTTTCTTT; CDR3 protein: CASSYIRGGTEAFF
V gene: TRBV2; clone size: -; D gene: -; J gene: TRBJ2-1; CDR3 DNA: TGTGCCAGCAGTCACGCCCAGCGGGCATACAATGAGCAGTTCTTC; CDR3 protein: CASSHAQRAYNEQFF
V gene: TRBV5-1; clone size: -; D gene: -; J gene: TRBJ2-1; CDR3 DNA: TGCGCCAGCCGTCGGGTCTCCTACAATGAGCAGTTCTTC; CDR3 protein: CASRRVSYNEQFF
V gene: TRBV5-1; clone size: -; D gene: TRBD1; J gene: TRBJ2-3; CDR3 DNA: TGCGCCAGCAGCTTGGACAAGGGGGCTACGCAGTATTTT; CDR3 protein: CASSLDKGATQYF
V gene: TRBV27; clone size: -; D gene: -; J gene: TRBJ2-7; CDR3 DNA: TGTGCCAGCAGTTTCCGTACTAGGGGGGGGACCTCCTACGAGCAGTACTTC; CDR3 protein: CASSFRTRGGTSYEQYF
V gene: TRBV28; clone size: -; D gene: -; J gene: TRBJ1-1; CDR3 DNA: TGTGCCAGCAGTTTAATGTCAGGGGAAGCTTTCTTT; CDR3 protein: CASSLMSGEAFF
V gene: TRBV9; clone size: once; D gene: TRBD2; J gene: TRBJ2-1; CDR3 DNA: TGTGCCAGCAGCGGCAGCGGGAGGCTCTACAATGAGCAGTTCTTC; CDR3 protein: CASSGSGRLYNEQFF
V gene: TRBV24-1; clone size: -; D gene: TRBD2; J gene: TRBJ2-1; CDR3 DNA: TGTGCCACCAGTGTTAGCGGGAGTTTCGATGAGCAGTTCTTC; CDR3 protein: CATSVSGSFDEQFF
V gene: TRBV5-1; clone size: -; D gene: -; J gene: TRBJ2-3; CDR3 DNA: TGCGCCAGCAGCTCCAGATACGCTGATACGCAGTATTTT; CDR3 protein: CASSSRYADTQYF
V gene: TRBV5-1; clone size: -; D gene: TRBD1; J gene: TRBJ2-3; CDR3 DNA: TGCGCCAGCAGCTTGGCCATAAAGACAGGGGGTAAGACAGATACGCAGTATTTT; CDR3 protein: CASSLAIKTGGKTDTQYF
V gene: TRBV19; clone size: -; D gene: -; J gene: TRBJ1-2; CDR3 DNA: TGTGCCAGTATCGGGGGCTATGGCTACACCTTC; CDR3 protein: CASIGGYGYTF
V gene: TRBV4-3; clone size: -; D gene: -; J gene: TRBJ2-7; CDR3 DNA: TGCGCCAGCAGCCAAGATGGGGCGGCAGAATACGAGCAGTACTTC; CDR3 protein: CASSQDGAAEYEQYF
V gene: TRBV6-5; clone size: -; D gene: -; J gene: TRBJ1-5; CDR3 DNA: TGTGCCAGCCGAAGGGGTGCAGATCAGCCCCAGCATTTT; CDR3 protein: CASRRGADQPQHF
V gene: TRBV28; clone size: -; D gene: TRBD1; J gene: TRBJ2-3; CDR3 DNA: TGTGCCAGCAGTTCCGACAGGGTTGTTCCAGATACGCAGTATTTT; CDR3 protein: CASSSDRVVPDTQYF
V gene: TRBV3-1/TRBV3-2; clone size: -; D gene: -; J gene: TRBJ1-5; CDR3 DNA: TGTGCCAGCAGCCCAGTAGACACTCAGCCCCAGCATTTT; CDR3 protein: CASSPVDTQPQHF
V gene: TRBV29-1; clone size: -; D gene: -; J gene: TRBJ1-5; CDR3 DNA: TGCAGCGTTGTGGCAGCGGATAGCAATCAGCCCCAGCATTTT; CDR3 protein: CSVVAADSNQPQHF
V gene: TRBV18; clone size: -; D gene: -; J gene: TRBJ1-5; CDR3 DNA: TGTGCCAGCTCAGCATCAGGGTTTTATCAGCCCCAGCATTTT; CDR3 protein: CASSASGFYQPQHF
V gene: TRBV6-2/TRBV6-3; clone size: -; D gene: TRBD2; J gene: TRBJ2-1; CDR3 DNA: TGTGCCAGCAGCCGAAACCCACTAGCGGGGGATTGGTACAATGAGCAGTTCTTC; CDR3 protein: CASSRNPLAGDWYNEQFF
V gene: TRBV5-6; clone size: -; D gene: -; J gene: TRBJ2-3; CDR3 DNA: TGTGCCAGCAGCTTGGGGGCGGGTTACACAGATACGCAGTATTTT; CDR3 protein: CASSLGAGYTDTQYF
V gene: TRBV5-4; clone size: few; D gene: -; J gene: TRBJ2-7; CDR3 DNA: TGTGCCAGCAGCCGAGAATACGAGCAGTACTTC; CDR3 protein: CASSREYEQYF
V gene: TRBV14; clone size: -; D gene: TRBD1; J gene: TRBJ1-2; CDR3 DNA: TGTGCCAGCAGCCTCGACAGGGTTACTAACTATGGCTACACCTTC; CDR3 protein: CASSLDRVTNYGYTF